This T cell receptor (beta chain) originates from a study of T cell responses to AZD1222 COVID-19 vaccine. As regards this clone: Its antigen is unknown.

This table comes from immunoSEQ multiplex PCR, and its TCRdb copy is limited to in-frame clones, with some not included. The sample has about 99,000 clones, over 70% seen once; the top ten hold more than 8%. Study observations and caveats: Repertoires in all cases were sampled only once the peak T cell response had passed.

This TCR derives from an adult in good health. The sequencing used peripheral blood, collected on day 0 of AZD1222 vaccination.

CDR3 in amino acids: CASSATGTGAPRPEQYF. Written as DNA, the CDR3 is TGCGCCAGCAGTGCTACCGGGACAGGGGCCCCTAGACCCGAGCAGTACTTC. The chain combines TRBV23-1 with TRBJ2-7; 10 positions match TRBD1. TRBV23-1 is labeled an ORF, and its function is uncertain. The ends lost 5 bases at V and 6 bases at J; junction bases unmatched: 16. CDR3 size: 17 residues.